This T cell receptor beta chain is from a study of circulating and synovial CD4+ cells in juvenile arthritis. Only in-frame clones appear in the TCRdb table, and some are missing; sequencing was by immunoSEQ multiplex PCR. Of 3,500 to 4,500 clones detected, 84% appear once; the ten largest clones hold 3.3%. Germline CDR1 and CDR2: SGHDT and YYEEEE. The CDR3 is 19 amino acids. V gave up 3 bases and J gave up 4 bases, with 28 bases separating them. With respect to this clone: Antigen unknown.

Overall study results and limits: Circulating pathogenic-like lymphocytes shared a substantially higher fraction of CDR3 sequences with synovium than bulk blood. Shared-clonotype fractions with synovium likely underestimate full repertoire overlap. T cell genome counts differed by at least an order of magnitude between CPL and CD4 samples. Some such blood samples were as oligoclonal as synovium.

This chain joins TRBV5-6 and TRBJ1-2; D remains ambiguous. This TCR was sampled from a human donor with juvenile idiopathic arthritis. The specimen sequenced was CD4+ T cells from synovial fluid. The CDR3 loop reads CASSSDSYYPITTSYGYTF. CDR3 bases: TGTGCCAGCAGCTCGGACTCTTACTACCCAATAACCACATCCTATGGCTACACCTTC.